The clone carrying this T cell receptor (beta chain) appeared a single time. This record comes from a study of OX40 agonist ivuxolimab in advanced cancers. The data were produced by immunoSEQ multiplex PCR, yet TCRdb's version contains in-frame clones alone and is incomplete. The table records about 50,000 clones, just over 85% of them present only once. CDR3 length equals 15 residues. In germline, CDR1 is PRHDT, CDR2 FYEKMQ (reference sequence). Trimming cost V 3 bases and J 7 bases; bases outside gene matches: 6. The V gene is TRBV13, the J gene TRBJ2-7; 13 nucleotides line up with TRBD2. This receptor was obtained from an adult with an advanced solid tumor such as melanoma, head and neck, liver or kidney cancer. The specimen was CD4+ or CD8+ T cells sorted from blood, collected in a trial of the OX40 agonist ivuxolimab. CDR3 sequence (DNA): TGTGCCAGCAGCTTCTCACTAGCGGGGGGGCGGGAGCAGTACTTC. This gives the protein CASSFSLAGGREQYF.